The rows below give T cell receptor beta chains drawn from one sample of a study of vaccination effects on CD4 cells after COVID-19. Only in-frame clones appear in the TCRdb table, and some are missing; sequencing was by immunoSEQ multiplex PCR. The sample yields about 74,000 clones, about 74% seen once. No antigens are known for them. Sequenced here: CD4+ T cells from PBMCs cultured without peptide, sampled before COVID-19 vaccination. All receptors come from a human donor who received a COVID-19 vaccine. CDR3s include the opening cysteine and the closing phenylalanine or tryptophan. D genes are given only for firm matches. Rows give clone size only sometimes, using once, few, many, or a class for an expanded clone.

abundance: -; v_gene: TRBV7-3; d_gene: -; j_gene: TRBJ2-2; CDR3nt: TGTGCCAGCAGCCCGGGACAACCGAACACCGGGGAGCTGTTTTTT; CDR3aa: CASSPGQPNTGELFF
abundance: -; v_gene: TRBV21-1; d_gene: -; j_gene: TRBJ1-1; CDR3nt: TGTGCCAGCAGCCATCGCAGGGTGGACACTGAAGCTTTCTTT; CDR3aa: CASSHRRVDTEAFF
abundance: once; v_gene: TRBV6-2/TRBV6-3; d_gene: -; j_gene: TRBJ2-3; CDR3nt: TGTGCCAGCAGCCACCCTGGGTTGAGCGGGCACCAATTTGGGGCAGATACGCAGTATTTT; CDR3aa: CASSHPGLSGHQFGADTQYF
abundance: -; v_gene: TRBV6-4; d_gene: -; j_gene: TRBJ2-4; CDR3nt: TGTGCCAGCAGTGCCGGAAACATTCAGTACTTC; CDR3aa: CASSAGNIQYF
abundance: -; v_gene: TRBV9; d_gene: -; j_gene: TRBJ1-2; CDR3nt: TGTGCCAGCAGCGCGGGACTCGGACTGATCAGGGGCTACACCTTC; CDR3aa: CASSAGLGLIRGYTF
abundance: -; v_gene: TRBV18; d_gene: -; j_gene: TRBJ2-1; CDR3nt: TGTGCCAGCTCACCACGGCTGATCGATGAGCAGTTCTTC; CDR3aa: CASSPRLIDEQFF
abundance: -; v_gene: TRBV30; d_gene: -; j_gene: TRBJ1-2; CDR3nt: TGTGCCTGGAGTGTACAGGGTATGGATGGCTACACCTTC; CDR3aa: CAWSVQGMDGYTF
abundance: -; v_gene: TRBV7-7; d_gene: TRBD1; j_gene: TRBJ2-2; CDR3nt: TGTGCCAGCAGCTTAAGGATCGTTGGACAGGGCAACACCGGGGAGCTGTTTTTT; CDR3aa: CASSLRIVGQGNTGELFF
abundance: -; v_gene: TRBV4-2; d_gene: TRBD1; j_gene: TRBJ2-3; CDR3nt: TGTGCCAGCAGCCAGGAGACAGGGGGTTGGGGCACAGATACGCAGTATTTT; CDR3aa: CASSQETGGWGTDTQYF
abundance: -; v_gene: TRBV19; d_gene: -; j_gene: TRBJ1-1; CDR3nt: TGTGCCAGTAGTATCCGTCGCGGGGAGAGTGGGGTGAACACTGAAGCTTTCTTT; CDR3aa: CASSIRRGESGVNTEAFF
abundance: few; v_gene: TRBV21-1; d_gene: -; j_gene: TRBJ2-3; CDR3nt: TGTGCCACGCTTCCCACTGGGGATACGCAGTATTTT; CDR3aa: CATLPTGDTQYF
abundance: -; v_gene: TRBV3-1/TRBV3-2; d_gene: TRBD1; j_gene: TRBJ1-2; CDR3nt: TGTGCCAGCAGCCAGAGGAGGACAGGACTCAACTATGGCTACACCTTC; CDR3aa: CASSQRRTGLNYGYTF
abundance: -; v_gene: TRBV7-3; d_gene: TRBD2; j_gene: TRBJ2-3; CDR3nt: TGTGCCAGCAGCCTAGGGGGACTAGCCTCAGATACGCAGTATTTT; CDR3aa: CASSLGGLASDTQYF
abundance: -; v_gene: TRBV6-5; d_gene: -; j_gene: TRBJ2-3; CDR3nt: TGTGCCAGCAGTTACTCGTGGCAGACCCTCACAGATACGCAGTATTTT; CDR3aa: CASSYSWQTLTDTQYF
abundance: few; v_gene: TRBV28; d_gene: TRBD1; j_gene: TRBJ1-1; CDR3nt: TGTGCCAGCAGCTTCCTGGGACAGGGGGATGCTGAAGCTTTCTTT; CDR3aa: CASSFLGQGDAEAFF
abundance: -; v_gene: TRBV30; d_gene: TRBD1; j_gene: TRBJ2-3; CDR3nt: TGTGCCTGGAGTCGGACAGGTTCTAGCACAGATACGCAGTATTTT; CDR3aa: CAWSRTGSSTDTQYF
abundance: few; v_gene: TRBV11-2; d_gene: -; j_gene: TRBJ1-1; CDR3nt: TGTGCCAGCCATGCGGGGGGGAACACTGAAGCTTTCTTT; CDR3aa: CASHAGGNTEAFF
abundance: -; v_gene: TRBV7-3; d_gene: TRBD1; j_gene: TRBJ2-3; CDR3nt: TGTGCCAGCAGCCCAAGTTTACAGGGGGGCACAGATACGCAGTATTTT; CDR3aa: CASSPSLQGGTDTQYF
abundance: -; v_gene: TRBV19; d_gene: -; j_gene: TRBJ2-3; CDR3nt: TGTGCCAGTAGTATTGAGGGGTCAAACACAGATACGCAGTATTTT; CDR3aa: CASSIEGSNTDTQYF
abundance: -; v_gene: TRBV19; d_gene: -; j_gene: TRBJ1-1; CDR3nt: TGTGCCAGTAGTCCGGGACACCTGAACACTGAAGCTTTCTTT; CDR3aa: CASSPGHLNTEAFF
abundance: -; v_gene: TRBV28; d_gene: -; j_gene: TRBJ1-3; CDR3nt: TGTGCCAGCAGTTTGGGGGGACCGCGTTCTGGAAACACCATATATTTT; CDR3aa: CASSLGGPRSGNTIYF
abundance: -; v_gene: TRBV12-3/TRBV12-4; d_gene: -; j_gene: TRBJ1-5; CDR3nt: TGTGCCAGCAGTTTAGCGCGGGATTCCCCCCAGCATTTT; CDR3aa: CASSLARDSPQHF
abundance: -; v_gene: TRBV6-5; d_gene: TRBD1; j_gene: TRBJ2-2; CDR3nt: TGTGCCAGCAGATGGGCAGGGGGAAACACCGGGGAGCTGTTTTTT; CDR3aa: CASRWAGGNTGELFF
abundance: -; v_gene: TRBV27; d_gene: TRBD1; j_gene: TRBJ2-1; CDR3nt: TGTGCCAGCAGTTCCACCGGGACAGTCCCATACAATGAGCAGTTCTTC; CDR3aa: CASSSTGTVPYNEQFF
abundance: -; v_gene: TRBV6-5; d_gene: TRBD1; j_gene: TRBJ1-1; CDR3nt: TGTGCCAGCAGACCGGGACAGGCCACTGAAGCTTTCTTT; CDR3aa: CASRPGQATEAFF
abundance: once; v_gene: TRBV6-5; d_gene: TRBD1; j_gene: TRBJ1-6; CDR3nt: TGTGCCAGCAGTTACTTGCCGGACAGGGGGTCACCCCTCCACTTT; CDR3aa: CASSYLPDRGSPLHF
abundance: -; v_gene: TRBV12-3/TRBV12-4; d_gene: -; j_gene: TRBJ1-5; CDR3nt: TGTGCCAGCAGGACAGCAAATCAGCCCCAGCATTTT; CDR3aa: CASRTANQPQHF
abundance: once; v_gene: TRBV7-2; d_gene: -; j_gene: TRBJ1-5; CDR3nt: TGTGCCAGCAGCTTAGGCTCGTCGAGAGGCAGCCCGGGGCATTTT; CDR3aa: CASSLGSSRGSPGHF
abundance: -; v_gene: TRBV10-2; d_gene: -; j_gene: TRBJ2-4; CDR3nt: TGCGCCAGCAGTCCTAAGGGCCTAGCCAAAAACATTCAGTACTTC; CDR3aa: CASSPKGLAKNIQYF
abundance: -; v_gene: TRBV5-1; d_gene: -; j_gene: TRBJ2-5; CDR3nt: TGCGCCAGCAGCTTGGCCGGGACTTTACAAGAGACCCAGTACTTC; CDR3aa: CASSLAGTLQETQYF
abundance: -; v_gene: TRBV2; d_gene: -; j_gene: TRBJ2-1; CDR3nt: TGTGCCAGCAGCAGCCCGGGGGCTAGCGGCTACAATGAGCAGTTCTTC; CDR3aa: CASSSPGASGYNEQFF
abundance: -; v_gene: TRBV4-1; d_gene: -; j_gene: TRBJ2-1; CDR3nt: TGCGCCAGCAGCCGAGACTTGACCGGGGGAACCGCAAATGAGCAGTTCTTC; CDR3aa: CASSRDLTGGTANEQFF
abundance: -; v_gene: TRBV5-6; d_gene: -; j_gene: TRBJ1-2; CDR3nt: TGTGCCAGCAGCTTTACAGGAAACTATGGCTACACCTTC; CDR3aa: CASSFTGNYGYTF
abundance: -; v_gene: TRBV19; d_gene: -; j_gene: TRBJ1-5; CDR3nt: TGTGCCAGTACCTACCAGGTCAATCAGCCCCAGCATTTT; CDR3aa: CASTYQVNQPQHF
abundance: -; v_gene: TRBV19; d_gene: -; j_gene: TRBJ1-2; CDR3nt: TGTGCCAGTAGTATAAGGGGGGGGACGGATGGCTACACCTTC; CDR3aa: CASSIRGGTDGYTF
abundance: -; v_gene: TRBV6-5; d_gene: -; j_gene: TRBJ1-5; CDR3nt: TGTGCCAGCCGCGCGGGGGGTAATCAGCCCCAGCATTTT; CDR3aa: CASRAGGNQPQHF
abundance: -; v_gene: TRBV5-1; d_gene: -; j_gene: TRBJ1-3; CDR3nt: TGCGCCAGCAGCTTGGGTCCGAGAATCTCTGGAAACACCATATATTTT; CDR3aa: CASSLGPRISGNTIYF
abundance: -; v_gene: TRBV7-2; d_gene: -; j_gene: TRBJ1-1; CDR3nt: TGTGCCAGCAGCTTAGATGGTACGGTGAACACTGAAGCTTTCTTT; CDR3aa: CASSLDGTVNTEAFF
abundance: -; v_gene: TRBV7-2; d_gene: -; j_gene: TRBJ1-4; CDR3nt: TGTGCCAGCAGACGGGACCCTAATGAAAAACTGTTTTTT; CDR3aa: CASRRDPNEKLFF
abundance: -; v_gene: TRBV7-2; d_gene: -; j_gene: TRBJ2-1; CDR3nt: TGTGCCAGCAGCTTGGTACAATACAATGAGCAGTTCTTC; CDR3aa: CASSLVQYNEQFF
abundance: few; v_gene: TRBV12-3/TRBV12-4; d_gene: -; j_gene: TRBJ1-2; CDR3nt: TGTGCCAACCAAAAACAGTCCTATGGCTACACCTTC; CDR3aa: CANQKQSYGYTF
abundance: -; v_gene: TRBV28; d_gene: TRBD2; j_gene: TRBJ2-3; CDR3nt: TGTGCCAGCAGTTTACCCGGCACGTCGGGGGGTACGCAGTATTTT; CDR3aa: CASSLPGTSGGTQYF
abundance: -; v_gene: TRBV5-6; d_gene: -; j_gene: TRBJ1-1; CDR3nt: TGTGCCAGCAGCTTGTTAATCGGCCGCGTGAGCACTGAAGCTTTCTTT; CDR3aa: CASSLLIGRVSTEAFF
abundance: -; v_gene: TRBV19; d_gene: TRBD1; j_gene: TRBJ2-3; CDR3nt: TGTGCCAGTAGCCCTACAGGGGTCCCCACAGATACGCAGTATTTT; CDR3aa: CASSPTGVPTDTQYF
abundance: -; v_gene: TRBV5-1; d_gene: -; j_gene: TRBJ1-5; CDR3nt: TGCGCCAGCAGCTTGGCCCCGGCAGCAAATAGCAATCAGCCCCAGCATTTT; CDR3aa: CASSLAPAANSNQPQHF
abundance: -; v_gene: TRBV5-1; d_gene: TRBD2; j_gene: TRBJ2-1; CDR3nt: TGCGCCAGCAGCCTGACTAGCGGGGGGGCGAACAATGAGCAGTTCTTC; CDR3aa: CASSLTSGGANNEQFF
abundance: -; v_gene: TRBV3-1/TRBV3-2; d_gene: TRBD1; j_gene: TRBJ2-6; CDR3nt: TGTGCCAGCAGCTCCCGGACAGGGAGTGGGGCCAACGTCCTGACTTTC; CDR3aa: CASSSRTGSGANVLTF
abundance: few; v_gene: TRBV6-1; d_gene: -; j_gene: TRBJ1-5; CDR3nt: TGTGCCAGCAGTGAATTCGGGGGGTCTAAGCCCCAGCATTTT; CDR3aa: CASSEFGGSKPQHF